The rows below give T cell receptor beta chains drawn from one sample of a study of T cells in Graves' hyperthyroidism and ophthalmopathy. TCRdb itself ran the multiplex PCR reads through MiXCR, one entry per CDR3 protein. The sample shows around 560,000 distinct CDR3 sequences, 15% to 20% of them seen only once. Sample: blood. Receptor source: a woman between 18 and 29 years old with Graves' hyperthyroidism. Both conserved end residues are part of each CDR3. A D gene is named only where the DNA matches it firmly. Size values are once, few and many counts, or a class for expanded clones, and some rows have none.

size: many
V: TRBV11-2
J: TRBJ2-1
D: TRBD2
CDR3: CASSLDPGGEQFF
DNA: TGTGCCAGCAGCTTAGATCCCGGGGGGGAGCAGTTCTTC

size: many
V: TRBV11-2
J: TRBJ2-1
D: TRBD2
CDR3: CASSFRAGTRVHEQFF
DNA: TGTGCCAGCAGCTTTAGAGCCGGGACTAGGGTCCATGAGCAGTTCTTC

size: NA
V: TRBV28
J: TRBJ2-1
D: TRBD2
CDR3: CASSLVSSGIVREESF
DNA: TGTGCCAGCAGTTTAGTGTCTAGCGGGATAGTAAGGGAGGAGTCCTTC

size: many
V: TRBV12-3/TRBV12-4
J: TRBJ1-1
D: NA
CDR3: CASSLDGDDEAFF
DNA: TGTGCCAGCAGCCTCGACGGAGACGATGAAGCTTTCTTT

size: NA
V: TRBV10-2
J: TRBJ1-2
D: NA
CDR3: CASRNAREAPYYGYTF
DNA: TGCGCCAGCAGAAACGCCCGGGAGGCTCCTTACTATGGCTACACCTTC

size: few
V: TRBV12-3/TRBV12-4
J: TRBJ1-1
D: NA
CDR3: CASTLRGVEAFF
DNA: TGTGCCAGCACCTTGCGGGGTGTTGAAGCTTTCTTT

size: many
V: TRBV2
J: TRBJ2-5
D: NA
CDR3: CASSAKWGVEETQYF
DNA: TGTGCCAGCAGTGCCAAGTGGGGGGTAGAAGAGACCCAGTACTTC

size: few
V: TRBV6-1
J: TRBJ1-2
D: TRBD1
CDR3: CASSVTGEFGYTF
DNA: TGTGCCAGCAGTGTGACAGGGGAATTTGGCTACACCTTC

size: few
V: TRBV4-1
J: TRBJ2-7
D: NA
CDR3: CASSQDERIGLAYEQYF
DNA: TGCGCCAGCAGCCAAGATGAGAGGATTGGGCTCGCTTACGAGCAGTACTTC

size: few
V: TRBV20-1
J: TRBJ2-5
D: TRBD2
CDR3: CSARGLAVRGETQYF
DNA: TGCAGTGCTAGGGGACTAGCGGTTCGGGGGGAGACCCAGTACTTC

size: many
V: TRBV5-1
J: TRBJ2-7
D: NA
CDR3: CASSLVQRATYEQYF
DNA: TGCGCCAGCAGCTTGGTCCAGAGGGCTACTTACGAGCAGTACTTC

size: many
V: TRBV20-1
J: TRBJ2-7
D: NA
CDR3: CSARARPLSYEQYF
DNA: TGCAGTGCTAGAGCTCGACCCCTCTCCTACGAGCAGTACTTC

size: many
V: TRBV5-1
J: TRBJ2-1
D: NA
CDR3: CASSLDRAPGNNEQFF
DNA: TGCGCCAGCAGCTTGGACAGGGCCCCGGGGAACAATGAGCAGTTCTTC

size: few
V: TRBV20-1
J: TRBJ2-2
D: NA
CDR3: CSARGLTGELDTGELFF
DNA: TGCAGTGCTAGGGGACTAACAGGGGAGCTGGACACCGGGGAGCTGTTTTTT

size: NA
V: TRBV28
J: TRBJ1-6
D: NA
CDR3: CASSLTDSSPLHF
DNA: TGTGCCAGCAGTTTAACAGATAGTTCACCCCTCCACTTT

size: many
V: TRBV15
J: TRBJ1-1
D: TRBD1
CDR3: CATSRDGTGFTEAFF
DNA: TGTGCCACCAGCAGAGATGGGACAGGTTTCACTGAAGCTTTCTTT

size: few
V: TRBV3-1
J: TRBJ2-1
D: NA
CDR3: CASSQVGWGETVYNEQFF
DNA: TGTGCCAGCAGCCAAGTCGGATGGGGGGAGACTGTATACAATGAGCAGTTCTTC

size: NA
V: TRBV30
J: TRBJ1-4
D: TRBD1
CDR3: CAWARDSFNEKLFF
DNA: TGTGCCTGGGCTCGGGACAGTTTTAATGAAAAACTGTTTTTT